This T cell receptor beta chain was sequenced for a study of cytomegalovirus exposure and HLA in healthy donors. With V trimmed by 3 bases and J by 1 base, 8 bases remained unmatched. The CDR3 sequence is 17 residues long. Germline CDR1 and CDR2: SGHNT and YYREEE (reference sequence). Researchers ran the PCR with 60 Vbeta and 13 Jbeta primers. Libraries were prepared by immunoSEQ multiplex PCR; TCRdb keeps only in-frame clonotypes and omits some of them. The sample has around 200,000 clones, about four fifths seen once. About this clone itself: The target antigen is unknown.

Study findings and constraints: HLA restriction was apparent for most CMV-associated TCR beta chains in a later analysis.

This sequence joins TRBV5-4 and TRBJ2-3, with 10 nucleotides matching TRBD2. Sequenced input: PBMCs. The TCR comes from a man in his thirties or forties in good health and CMV-seropositive. CDR3 in amino acids: CASSSPTSGLGTDTQYF. CDR3 nucleotide sequence: TGTGCCAGCAGCTCGCCGACTAGCGGGCTTGGCACAGATACGCAGTATTTT. The complete variable domain, with remaining parts taken from reference TRBV5-4 and TRBJ2-3, reads ETGVTQSPTHLIKTRGQQVTLRCSSQSGHNTVSWYQQALGQGPQFIFQYYREEENGRGNFPPRFSGLQFPNYSSELNVNALELDDSALYLCASSSPTSGLGTDTQYFGPGTRLTVL.